One TCR beta chain is described in this entry. This specimen belongs to a study of blood T cell repertoires in COVID-19. Study information: Whether acute or convalescent, the COVID-19 samples came from the United States, Italy and Spain. PBMCs, B-cell-depleted T cells, or T cells were the source of the cDNA or gDNA that made up the material.

The germline CDR1 and CDR2 sequences are SGHTA and FQGTGA. The CDR3 sequence is 13 residues long. Trimming at V came to 5 bases and at J to 5 bases, leaving 4 bases not matched to a gene. In the authors' methods: Reference gene primer amplification gave nucleated cell count estimates. Using immunoSEQ multiplex PCR, the repertoire was profiled, and TCRdb retains in-frame clones only, with some absent. V, J and clone size derive from that table, while D and trimming were established from the DNA sequence. The table lists about 43,000 clones, around 86% of them singletons. The clonotype originates from a man aged 55 to 70 with active COVID-19. The V call is TRBV7-3, the J call TRBJ1-1, with 8 positions matching TRBD1. The sample comprised peripheral blood. The CDR3 loop is CASSADRETEAFF. CDR3 bases: TGTGCCAGCAGCGCGGACAGGGAAACTGAAGCTTTCTTT.